This T cell receptor (beta chain) was sequenced in a study of neurological immune-mediated disorders. The CDR3 consists of 16 residues. V lost 2 bases and J lost 2; bases outside the gene matches: 7. TCRdb passed the 5' RACE reads through MiXCR, listing each CDR3 protein once. The data show about 20,000 distinct CDR3 sequences, with roughly a tenth seen just once and roughly a fifth held by the top ten. This clonotype occurred many times. Sequencing was carried out using PBMCs. V usage is TRBV12-3 or TRBV12-4 and J usage is TRBJ2-3, with 7 nucleotides matching TRBD1. The receptor's source is an older woman with HTLV-1-associated myelopathy (HAM/TSP). The CDR3 DNA is TGTGCCAGCAGTTTACAAAGGACAGGCCCCACAGATACGCAGTATTTT. Its protein is CASSLQRTGPTDTQYF.